One TCR beta chain is described in this entry. This sample stems from a study of OX40 agonist ivuxolimab in advanced cancers. Measured with immunoSEQ multiplex PCR; TCRdb has only the in-frame clones, and not every one. The data contain roughly 61,000 clones, about 83% of them seen just once; the ten biggest clones take up around 0.78%. At cycle 4 day 1, cycle 7 day 1, and baseline, blood was sampled. With 4 bases removed from V and 6 bases from J, the gap between germline ends came to 9 bases. The CDR3 has 12 amino acids. The germline V gene encodes CDR1 SGHTA and CDR2 FQGNSA. The chain links TRBV7-2 to TRBJ1-1, with D possibly TRBD1 on 6 matching bases. The receptor was isolated from an adult with an advanced solid tumor such as melanoma, head and neck, liver or kidney cancer. The source material was CD4+ or CD8+ T cells sorted from blood, sampled in a trial of the OX40 agonist ivuxolimab. The CDR3 DNA reads TGTGCCAGCAGCTCGACAGGAGCTGAAGCTTTCTTT. Residues: CASSSTGAEAFF.